The 9 T cell receptor beta chains reported below all come from one sample, sequenced in a study of T cells in Graves' hyperthyroidism and ophthalmopathy. Researchers took RNA transcripts and amplified the TCR beta CDR3 regions from them. During a first-round RT-PCR of the TCR CDR3, the HTBI primer set was used. TCRdb processed the multiplex PCR reads anew with MiXCR; each CDR3 protein has one entry. The table includes under 350,000 distinct CDR3 sequences, about a sixth detected once. The sequenced sample consisted of blood. The origin of the receptors is a woman in her sixties with Graves' ophthalmopathy.

There are a few counts of this clonotype. The DNA for the CDR3 is TGTGCCAGCAGCCCCGGGCAGACCAACAATCAGCCCCAGCATTTT. Translating it yields CASSPGQTNNQPQHF. The chain joins TRBV7-2 to TRBJ1-5; no clear D. The V gene's germline CDR1 is SGHTA and CDR2 FQGNSA. This CDR3 is built from 15 residues. V was trimmed by 5 bases and J by 3 bases, leaving 14 bases between them.

This clonotype occurred many times. The chain joins TRBV6-5 to TRBJ2-7, with D unresolved. This CDR3 is built from 13 residues. The ends were cut back, 2 bases at V and 4 bases at J, with 9 bases in the middle. The germline V gene encodes CDR1 MNHEY and CDR2 SVGAGI. The CDR3 sequence: CASSYTIGYEQYF. The CDR3, as DNA: TGTGCCAGCAGTTACACTATAGGATACGAGCAGTACTTC.

This clonotype was detected many times. The chain recombines TRBV19 with TRBJ1-1; D unresolved. From germline, CDR1 is LNHDA and CDR2 SQIVND (reference sequence). V lost 3 bases and J 1 base, leaving 6 bases between the germline ends. The CDR3 loop spans 13 amino acids. The CDR3 DNA sequence: TGTGCCAGTAGTATTGGCGGGAACACTGAAGCTTTCTTT. The encoded protein is CASSIGGNTEAFF.

In its sample, this clonotype was seen a few times. V usage is TRBV5-1 and J usage is TRBJ2-7; 12 nucleotides align to TRBD1. This CDR3 is built from 14 residues. Germline CDR1 reads SGHRS; CDR2 reads YFSETQ. After removal of 4 bases from V and 6 bases from J, the junction contained 5 bases not matched to a gene. The CDR3 loop reads CASSLGTGGSEQYF. CDR3 DNA sequence: TGCGCCAGCAGCCTCGGGACAGGGGGCAGCGAGCAGTACTTC. The entire variable domain, with the rest obtained from reference TRBV5-1 and TRBJ2-7, is as follows: KAGVTQTPRYLIKTRGQQVTLSCSPISGHRSVSWYQQTPGQGLQFLFEYFSETQRNKGNFPGRFSGRQFSNSRSEMNVSTLELGDSALYLCASSLGTGGSEQYFGPGTRLTVT.

This clonotype has only a few counts. CDR3 coding DNA: TGTGCCAGCAGTGACCACGGGGCAGGGGGTCGCAATGAGCAGTTCTTC. Its protein product is CASSDHGAGGRNEQFF. The chain joins TRBV25-1 to TRBJ2-1; 7 bases are shared with TRBD1. Germline V lookup: CDR1 MGHDK, CDR2 SYGVNS. V lost 3 bases, J lost 6 bases, and 11 bases stayed unmatched. The CDR3 contains 16 residues.

This clonotype has more than one count but fewer than ten. The chain links TRBV19 to TRBJ1-1, with TRBD1 as a possible D gene (6 bases). The CDR3 contains 16 residues. The germline V gene encodes CDR1 LNHDA and CDR2 SQIVND (reference sequence). Trimming left V 5 bases short and J 1 base short, with 17 bases between. The CDR3 sequence is CASSPRTAGTNTEAFF. The CDR3 DNA follows: TGTGCCAGTAGTCCAAGGACAGCTGGAACGAACACTGAAGCTTTCTTT.

This clonotype appeared a few times. The V gene is TRBV4-1, the J gene TRBJ2-1, with a weak D call TRBD1 (8 bases). The CDR3 runs to 16 residues. Per the germline V gene, CDR1 is MGHRA and CDR2 is YSYEKL. The V and J ends lost 4 bases and 10 bases respectively, with 23 bases between them. CDR3 loop: CASSRPGGGSGREQFF. The CDR3, as DNA: TGCGCCAGCAGCCGACCAGGGGGCGGGAGTGGTCGAGAGCAGTTCTTC.

In the case of this clonotype: It is likely a read error, because the conserved phenylalanine at the end of the CDR3 is missing. Here the CDR3 reads CASSYSQLAKNIQYL. Here the CDR3 DNA reads TGTGCCAGCAGTTACTCGCAACTAGCCAAAAACATTCAGTACCTC. The rearrangement links TRBV6-6 to TRBJ2-4; D is undetermined. CDR1 is MNHNY and CDR2 is SVGAGI in the germline V gene (reference sequence). The ends were cut back, 0 bases at V and 0 bases at J, with 6 bases in the middle. CDR3 size: 15 residues.

The V call is TRBV28, the J call TRBJ2-7; 10 nucleotides line up with TRBD1. In germline, CDR1 is MDHEN, CDR2 SYDVKM. The CDR3 sequence is 16 residues long. Trimming cost V 6 bases and J 0 bases; bases outside gene matches: 8. The CDR3 protein is CASRKSGTGASYEQYF. The CDR3 DNA sequence: TGTGCCAGCAGGAAATCCGGGACAGGGGCCTCCTACGAGCAGTACTTC.